A selection of T cell receptor beta chains follows, all from one sample in a study of early T cells in non-severe SARS-CoV-2 infection. TCRdb analysed the 5' RACE reads with MiXCR anew, one entry per CDR3 protein. The repertoire consists of about 59,000 distinct CDR3 sequences, with 13% occurring once and the leading ten covering 7.5% to 10%. Sequenced material: whole blood, taken at baseline. The receptors were gathered from an adult who was a healthcare worker with PCR-confirmed SARS-CoV-2 infection or an uninfected control (not recorded which). The CDR3 runs from the conserved cysteine through the conserved F or W. Fields, in order: CDR3 DNA, CDR3 protein, J gene, V gene, D gene, clone size. The D gene is left open where the match is weak. A row's size may be missing; if present it is once, few, many or a size class.

cdr3_nt: TGTGCCAGCAGCACCGTTTTGGGCCCAGGGCTGTTTTTT
cdr3_aa: CASSTVLGPGLFF
j_call: TRBJ2-2
v_call: TRBV7-9
d_call: .
clone_size: few

cdr3_nt: TGTGCCAGCAGAGGCCTGGAGCGGGGGGCACTCCAAGAGACCCAGTACTTC
cdr3_aa: CASRGLERGALQETQYF
j_call: TRBJ2-5
v_call: TRBV6-1
d_call: TRBD2
clone_size: .

cdr3_nt: TGTGCCAGCAGCTTTGACGGGGCGAACACCGGGGAGCTGTTTTTT
cdr3_aa: CASSFDGANTGELFF
j_call: TRBJ2-2
v_call: TRBV7-3
d_call: .
clone_size: many

cdr3_nt: TGCAGCGTTGTGGAAGGGACCTACGAGCAGTACTTC
cdr3_aa: CSVVEGTYEQYF
j_call: TRBJ2-7
v_call: TRBV29-1
d_call: .
clone_size: medium-sized

cdr3_nt: TGCGCCAGCAGCTTGGGACCCCCCGGTAGGGACGAGCAGTACTTC
cdr3_aa: CASSLGPPGRDEQYF
j_call: TRBJ2-7
v_call: TRBV5-1
d_call: .
clone_size: .

cdr3_nt: TGTGCCAGCAGCCCAGAAGGCGGGAAAATTAAGGATACGCAGTATTTT
cdr3_aa: CASSPEGGKIKDTQYF
j_call: TRBJ2-3
v_call: TRBV13
d_call: .
clone_size: .

cdr3_nt: TGTGCCAGCAGTATTGCAGGGGGGAACCCCCAGCATTTT
cdr3_aa: CASSIAGGNPQHF
j_call: TRBJ1-5
v_call: TRBV6-6
d_call: TRBD1
clone_size: few

cdr3_nt: TGTGCCAGCAGTTACTCGGGACTAGCGGGAGGGGGGGATGAGCAGTTCTTC
cdr3_aa: CASSYSGLAGGGDEQFF
j_call: TRBJ2-1
v_call: TRBV6-6
d_call: TRBD2
clone_size: few

cdr3_nt: TGCAGTGCTAGAGATCCGGGACTACCGTCCAATGAGCAGTTCTTC
cdr3_aa: CSARDPGLPSNEQFF
j_call: TRBJ2-1
v_call: TRBV20-1
d_call: TRBD2
clone_size: .

cdr3_nt: TGTGCCAGCAGTCAAACCGGGAACTATAATTCACCCCTCCACTTT
cdr3_aa: CASSQTGNYNSPLHF
j_call: TRBJ1-6
v_call: TRBV28
d_call: .
clone_size: many

cdr3_nt: TGCGCCAGCAGCATTCAGACTAGCGGTGTCAATGAGCAGTTCTTC
cdr3_aa: CASSIQTSGVNEQFF
j_call: TRBJ2-1
v_call: TRBV5-1
d_call: TRBD2
clone_size: .

cdr3_nt: TGTGCCAGCAGTTTACCGACAGATACGCAGTATTTT
cdr3_aa: CASSLPTDTQYF
j_call: TRBJ2-3
v_call: TRBV28
d_call: .
clone_size: many

cdr3_nt: TGTGCCAGCAGCTTAGGCAGGGGCGAGCAGTACTTC
cdr3_aa: CASSLGRGEQYF
j_call: TRBJ2-7
v_call: TRBV13
d_call: .
clone_size: few

cdr3_nt: TGTGCCAGCACCCTACGGGGGGGCTCTGGAAACACCATATATTTT
cdr3_aa: CASTLRGGSGNTIYF
j_call: TRBJ1-3
v_call: TRBV7-9
d_call: .
clone_size: many

cdr3_nt: TGTGCCAGCAGCTTACTCGGAGATACGCAGTATTTT
cdr3_aa: CASSLLGDTQYF
j_call: TRBJ2-3
v_call: TRBV7-8
d_call: .
clone_size: few

cdr3_nt: TGCAGTGCCCGAACTGATAGCAATCAGCCCCAGCATTTT
cdr3_aa: CSARTDSNQPQHF
j_call: TRBJ1-5
v_call: TRBV20-1
d_call: .
clone_size: many

cdr3_nt: TGTGCCAGCAGCACGGGGGGGGAGCAGTACTTC
cdr3_aa: CASSTGGEQYF
j_call: TRBJ2-7
v_call: TRBV2
d_call: TRBD2
clone_size: once

cdr3_nt: TGTGCCAGCAGCATTACAGGGGGACCTTTCTCTGGGGCCAACGTCCTGACTTTC
cdr3_aa: CASSITGGPFSGANVLTF
j_call: TRBJ2-6
v_call: TRBV7-3
d_call: TRBD1
clone_size: few

cdr3_nt: TGTGCCAGCAGTATCACAGGAAAGACCCAGTACTTC
cdr3_aa: CASSITGKTQYF
j_call: TRBJ2-5
v_call: TRBV27
d_call: .
clone_size: medium-sized

cdr3_nt: TGTGCCAGCAGTGGAAGGACAGGGGTCCCCTATGGCTACACCTTC
cdr3_aa: CASSGRTGVPYGYTF
j_call: TRBJ1-2
v_call: TRBV2
d_call: TRBD1
clone_size: few

cdr3_nt: TGTGCTAGTGGTTTCGCGGGCTATGAAGCTTTCTTT
cdr3_aa: CASGFAGYEAFF
j_call: TRBJ1-1
v_call: TRBV12-5
d_call: .
clone_size: few

cdr3_nt: TGCGCCAGCAGCTTGGCCCGGGAGAGGGGCACTGAAGCTTTCTTT
cdr3_aa: CASSLARERGTEAFF
j_call: TRBJ1-1
v_call: TRBV5-1
d_call: .
clone_size: many

cdr3_nt: TGTGCCAGCAGCTGGGAGGTAGCCAAAAACATTCAGTACTTC
cdr3_aa: CASSWEVAKNIQYF
j_call: TRBJ2-4
v_call: TRBV5-8
d_call: .
clone_size: many

cdr3_nt: TGCGTCAGCAGCCAAGAGCCGGGAGGAACAGATACGCAGTATTTT
cdr3_aa: CVSSQEPGGTDTQYF
j_call: TRBJ2-3
v_call: TRBV4-3
d_call: TRBD2
clone_size: .

cdr3_nt: TGTGCCAGCAGTTTAATGCAAGATACGCAGTATTTT
cdr3_aa: CASSLMQDTQYF
j_call: TRBJ2-3
v_call: TRBV28
d_call: .
clone_size: few

cdr3_nt: TGCGCCAGCAGCCAAGAAAGAGTCACTGAAGCTTTCTTT
cdr3_aa: CASSQERVTEAFF
j_call: TRBJ1-1
v_call: TRBV4-1
d_call: .
clone_size: many

cdr3_nt: TGTGCCAGCAGCGCAACAGGGGGTAGCAATCAGCCCCAGCATTTT
cdr3_aa: CASSATGGSNQPQHF
j_call: TRBJ1-5
v_call: TRBV9
d_call: TRBD1
clone_size: few

cdr3_nt: TGTGCCAGCAGCTTAGATCGTGACGCAAGATATAATTCACCCCTCCACTTT
cdr3_aa: CASSLDRDARYNSPLHF
j_call: TRBJ1-6
v_call: TRBV11-2
d_call: .
clone_size: .

cdr3_nt: TGTGCCAGCAGTTTAACAGGAGGAGGAGGCCAGCCCCAGCATTTT
cdr3_aa: CASSLTGGGGQPQHF
j_call: TRBJ1-5
v_call: TRBV27
d_call: .
clone_size: few